The clone carrying this T cell receptor (beta chain) occurred once. This table comes from immunoSEQ multiplex PCR, and its TCRdb copy is limited to in-frame clones, with some not included. This table holds roughly 200,000 clones, around 87% found once. Trimming removed 6 bases from V and 1 base from J; junction bases left unmatched: 22. This CDR3 contains 20 residues. Per the germline V gene, CDR1 is LNHDA and CDR2 is SQIVND (reference sequence). The entry originates in a study of blood T cell repertoires in COVID-19. Study summary: COVID-19 samples collected from the United States, Italy and Spain covered acute and convalescent phases. The cDNA or gDNA used as material had been derived from T cells, B-cell-depleted T cells, or PBMCs.

The V call is TRBV19, the J call TRBJ2-3; the match to TRBD1 covers 7 bases. The clonotype originates from a man aged 50 to 60 with acute or convalescent COVID-19. Sample: peripheral blood. The CDR3 DNA reads TGTGCCAGTAGCCAAGGTTGGGACAGATATGTTGCGGCTGGCACAGATACGCAGTATTTT. Protein product: CASSQGWDRYVAAGTDTQYF.